Listed below are T cell receptor beta chains from one sample, sequenced in a study of blood T cell repertoires in COVID-19. Assay: immunoSEQ multiplex PCR; the TCRdb copy retains only in-frame clones and omits some. This sample has approximately 300,000 clones; 85% to 90% occur once, and the top ten carry around 4.3%. The sequencing input was PBMCs or T cells enriched from blood (not recorded which). Source of these receptors: a woman younger than 30 with acute COVID-19. Each CDR3 is given with its conserved first and last residue. A D gene is named only where the DNA matches it firmly. Expanded clones are given a class, and other clones once, few, many or no size at all.

TRBV7-9	TRBJ2-2	NA	NA	TGTGCCAGCAGTCACAGGGGAGGGAACACCGGGGAGCTGTTTTTT	CASSHRGGNTGELFF
TRBV18	TRBJ2-5	NA	once	TGTGCCAGCTCACCGCAGAAAGTCAACCAAGAGACCCAGTACTTC	CASSPQKVNQETQYF
TRBV12-3/TRBV12-4	TRBJ1-5	NA	NA	TGTGCCAGCAGTTTGCGAGATCAGCCCCAGCATTTT	CASSLRDQPQHF
TRBV29-1	TRBJ2-7	TRBD2	NA	TGCAGCGCTCGAGGTGAGCGGGACGATTCCTACGAGCAGTACTTC	CSARGERDDSYEQYF
TRBV7-3	TRBJ2-3	TRBD2	NA	TGTGCCAGCAGCTTAAGAGGGACTAGCGTAGGTGCAGATACGCAGTATTTT	CASSLRGTSVGADTQYF
TRBV28	TRBJ1-2	TRBD1	NA	TGTGCCAGCAGCTATGCCGGGACAGGGAAGGGGGCTAACTATGGCTACACCTTC	CASSYAGTGKGANYGYTF
TRBV28	TRBJ1-1	NA	NA	TGTGCCAGCAGTTCATCGGGAGGCGACGCTGAAGCTTTCTTT	CASSSSGGDAEAFF
TRBV28	TRBJ1-2	NA	NA	TGTGCCAGCAGCCCCGCGGGGACCGCGTTCGACTATGGCTACACCTTC	CASSPAGTAFDYGYTF
TRBV21-1	TRBJ2-3	NA	NA	TGTGCCAGCAGCAAATATGAGACTAGCGGGACAGTCACAGATACGCAGTATTTT	CASSKYETSGTVTDTQYF
TRBV18	TRBJ2-5	NA	NA	TGTGCCAGCTCTAACCGGGTGACTGGCGGAGGGGAGACCCAGTACTTC	CASSNRVTGGGETQYF
TRBV30	TRBJ2-2	TRBD2	NA	TGTGCCCGGGGACTACGCGGGAGGGCGACCGGGGAGCTGTTTTTT	CARGLRGRATGELFF
TRBV20-1	TRBJ1-5	TRBD1	NA	TGCAGTGCTAGTCCGGACAGGGCTAATCAGCCCCAGCATTTT	CSASPDRANQPQHF
TRBV7-9	TRBJ2-5	NA	NA	TGTGCCAGCAGCTCGCAGGGGCTCACGGGAGAGACCCAGTACTTC	CASSSQGLTGETQYF
TRBV19	TRBJ2-1	TRBD2	NA	TGTGCCAGTAGTACCTGGACTAGCGGGGACTCCTACAATGAGCAGTTCTTC	CASSTWTSGDSYNEQFF
TRBV11-3	TRBJ1-5	NA	NA	TGTGCCAGCAGCTTAGGGGCAGGAAATCAGCCCCAGCATTTT	CASSLGAGNQPQHF
TRBV11-3	TRBJ2-2	NA	once	TGTGCCAGCAGCCCTAGCCGGTCCGGGGAGCTGTTTTTT	CASSPSRSGELFF
TRBV27	TRBJ2-1	TRBD1	NA	TGTGCCAGCAGTCTCAACCCCCCGGGACAGGGGTGGGGCAATGAGCAGTTCTTC	CASSLNPPGQGWGNEQFF
TRBV7-3	TRBJ2-1	TRBD1	NA	TGTGCCAGCAGCTGGGACAGGGCGGCCTACAATGAGCAGTTCTTC	CASSWDRAAYNEQFF
TRBV27	TRBJ2-5	TRBD2	NA	TGTGCCAGCAGTCCGGAGTGGGGGGGAGAAGAGACCCAGTACTTC	CASSPEWGGEETQYF
TRBV6-1	TRBJ2-1	NA	NA	TGTGCCAGCAGTGAATACCGAGTGTTAGGGGCCCGCTCCTACAATGAGCAGTTCTTC	CASSEYRVLGARSYNEQFF
TRBV5-1	TRBJ2-2	NA	NA	TGCGCCAGCAGCTCTAATAAACAGGGAGGGGAGCTGTTTTTT	CASSSNKQGGELFF
TRBV11-3	TRBJ1-2	NA	NA	TGTGCCAGCAGCTTAGAAGGGAGGTCCGCTAACTATGGCTACACCTTC	CASSLEGRSANYGYTF
TRBV7-9	TRBJ2-2	TRBD2	NA	TGTGCCAGCAGCCGATACAAACTAGCGGCTAACACCGGGGAGCTGTTTTTT	CASSRYKLAANTGELFF
TRBV5-7	TRBJ2-7	TRBD1	NA	TGTGCCAGCAGCGGAAACAGGGGGCAGCCCTACGAGCAGTACTTC	CASSGNRGQPYEQYF
TRBV7-3	TRBJ2-7	TRBD2	few	TGTGCCAGCAGCTTTGGTAGCGGGGCTTCCTACGAGCAGTACTTC	CASSFGSGASYEQYF
TRBV28	TRBJ2-7	TRBD2	NA	TGTGCCAGCAGTCTAGCGGCCTACGAGCAGTACTTC	CASSLAAYEQYF
TRBV7-2	TRBJ1-2	TRBD1	NA	TGTGCCAGCAGCTTATACCCCAGGGGGTGGGATGGCTACACCTTC	CASSLYPRGWDGYTF
TRBV3-1/TRBV3-2	TRBJ1-1	TRBD1	NA	TGTGCCAGCAGCTTCAGGACAGGGGAGCGAGCTTTCTTT	CASSFRTGERAFF
TRBV6-5	TRBJ1-1	TRBD1	many	TGTGCCACCCACTACCGGGACAGGAAGACTGAAGCTTTCTTT	CATHYRDRKTEAFF
TRBV28	TRBJ1-6	NA	NA	TGTGCCAGCAGTTTAATGAGCTCCTATAATTCACCCCTCCACTTT	CASSLMSSYNSPLHF
TRBV7-9	TRBJ1-1	TRBD1	NA	TGTGCCAGCAGCCCCCGGACAGGGGGCTGGGACACTGAAGCTTTCTTT	CASSPRTGGWDTEAFF
TRBV5-1	TRBJ1-4	TRBD1	NA	TGCGCCAGCAGCTTGACAGGGGGCCTTGCAACTAATGAAAAACTGTTTTTT	CASSLTGGLATNEKLFF
TRBV11-2	TRBJ2-1	TRBD2	NA	TGTGCCAGCAGCTTCGGACTAGCGTCCTACAATGAGCAGTTCTTC	CASSFGLASYNEQFF
TRBV7-9	TRBJ2-3	TRBD2	NA	TGTGCCAGCAGCTTAGCACTAGCGGGGGCAGATACGCAGTATTTT	CASSLALAGADTQYF
TRBV28	TRBJ1-5	NA	NA	TGTGCCAGCAGTTTGGTGGCCGGGAGCAATCAGCCCCAGCATTTT	CASSLVAGSNQPQHF
TRBV27	TRBJ1-1	TRBD1	NA	TGTGCCAGCAGTTTATCGGGGAGTTCGGGACAGGGGGCGAACACTGAAGCTTTCTTT	CASSLSGSSGQGANTEAFF
TRBV28	TRBJ2-5	TRBD2	NA	TGTGCCAGCAGTCCACCGGGGGGGGAAGAGACCCAGTACTTC	CASSPPGGEETQYF
TRBV3-1/TRBV3-2	TRBJ2-5	TRBD2	NA	TGTGCCAGCAGCCAAGGGTCGGGGGGAGAGACCCAGTACTTC	CASSQGSGGETQYF
TRBV6-4	TRBJ2-2	TRBD1	NA	TGTGCCAGCAGTGACTCGAGACAGGGTCCGCTGTTTTTT	CASSDSRQGPLFF
TRBV29-1	TRBJ1-4	NA	NA	TGCAGCGGGAAGAGGGCTACTAATGAAAAACTGTTTTTT	CSGKRATNEKLFF
TRBV7-2	TRBJ2-1	TRBD2	NA	TGTGCCAGCAGCTCGGGACTAGCTTCCTACAATGAGCAGTTCTTC	CASSSGLASYNEQFF
TRBV19	TRBJ2-7	NA	NA	TGTGCCAGTAGTATAAGGGGCCAGGTAGCCGCATTCTACGAGCAGTACTTC	CASSIRGQVAAFYEQYF
TRBV10-3	TRBJ1-1	NA	NA	TGTGCCGCAGGGGAACACACTGAAGCTTTCTTT	CAAGEHTEAFF
TRBV19	TRBJ2-7	NA	NA	TGTGCCAGTAGTCTCACTGCCACCTACGAGCAGTACTTC	CASSLTATYEQYF
TRBV18	TRBJ1-5	NA	NA	TGTGCCAGCTCCGACGGGAAGGATCAGCCCCAGCATTTT	CASSDGKDQPQHF
TRBV5-1	TRBJ2-3	TRBD2	once	TGCGCCAGCAGCTTGGGTGGGACTAGCATAGATACGCAGTATTTT	CASSLGGTSIDTQYF
TRBV3-1/TRBV3-2	TRBJ2-7	TRBD2	NA	TGTGCCAGCAGCCAACGACTAGCGGGACCCTCCTACGAGCAGTACTTC	CASSQRLAGPSYEQYF
TRBV7-3	TRBJ2-5	TRBD2	NA	TGTGCCAGCAGCCTCTGGGGGACTAGCCTTAACGGGGGAGAGACCCAGTACTTC	CASSLWGTSLNGGETQYF
TRBV25-1	TRBJ2-3	NA	NA	TGTGCCAGCAGTCTTACAGGGACAGATACGCAGTATTTT	CASSLTGTDTQYF